The present T cell receptor (beta chain) was sequenced within a study of blood T cells in healthy people across ages (dated by TCRdb to the mid-2010s). For the study in its entirety: In model experiments, roughly one uniquely barcoded TCR beta cDNA molecule per two T cells was captured by template switching. For two donors (one aged 18 to 30 and one aged 80 or older), the study analyzed two additional independent replicas of 1 million unique cDNA reads from the same blood draw. The study measured age-related changes in TCR beta repertoire diversity using deep sequencing normalized with unique cDNA molecular identifiers. To avoid experimental bias, donors of different ages were spread randomly across the sequencing lanes. Donors were grouped into four age groups: young (average roughly 17 years), middle-aged (around 39), aged (around 56) and long-lived (about 90). Study-level results and caveats: There was a strong correlation between observed TCR beta diversity and the percentage of naive T cells measured by flow cytometry. Compared with the aged group, the long-lived group had more naive CD4+ T cells, fewer expanded clones and increased TCR diversity, suggesting age selection. Because the CMV infection status of the donors was unknown, age-related changes in expanded clonotypes may potentially have been confounded. Estimates of total diversity based on one million sequenced T cells were regarded as lower bounds and as underestimates. Observed TCR beta diversity per million T cells fell roughly linearly with age, and a significant reduction was already apparent by age about 43. Since profiling was done on bulk unsorted PBMCs, naive and antigen-experienced compartments could not be conclusively compared.

The library was produced with 5' RACE. Instrument used: Illumina HiSeq 2500. A second PCR of about 7 to 12 cycles was run with a J-beta primer mix and a sample-barcoded 5' primer. A unique molecular identifier was introduced onto each TCR beta cDNA molecule by a template-switch 5' adaptor carrying 12 random nucleotides. Each sample yielded at least 3 million CDR3-containing paired-end reads. First-strand cDNA synthesis was performed from all RNA using the Mint cDNA synthesis kit, with priming by a TRBC-specific oligonucleotide. Following uracil-DNA glycosylase treatment, all cDNA underwent a first 18-cycle PCR with the universal primers M1SS and BC2_uni_R. In the authors' own workflow: For normalization, 1 million high-quality reads, each with a distinct molecular identifier, were randomly selected from each sample. Instead of being binned into consensus sequences, reads with shared molecular identifiers were discarded. MiTCR, with a Q25 quality threshold and the strictest error-elimination algorithm, was used for CDR3 identification, clonotype clustering and error correction. Lower-bound total TCR beta diversity was estimated with a nonparametric unseen species model using Euler transformation. In-frame beta chains were kept once TCRdb had trimmed the public reads at Q25 with fastp and called clones with MiXCR. Rows matching on CDR3 protein sequence are summarized as one entry with the most common DNA and genes. For this entry, the V and J calls and clone size follow TCRdb and not the study's own pipeline. The sample table holds about 1.7 million distinct CDR3 sequences, of which approximately 28% were seen once. The biggest ten clones account for 7.7% of the sample.

From a lookup of the germline V gene, CDR1 and CDR2 are SNHLY and FYNNEI. The CDR3 goes from the cysteine to the phenylalanine over 13 residues. Only CDR3 DNA remains: 39 bases, in frame from the first base. After removal of 6 bases from V and 5 bases from J, the junction retains 4 bases not matched to a gene. Donors were a few dozen systemically healthy Caucasian individuals from Russia aged roughly 6 to 100 years. Each donor gave around 9.8 milliliters of peripheral blood, collected into EDTA-treated Vacutainer tubes. Ficoll-Paque density-gradient centrifugation was used to isolate PBMCs, with at least 7 million per sample. Trizol reagent was used to extract total RNA from the PBMCs, yielding at least 5 micrograms per sample. For every donor, an aliquot of PBMCs went through flow cytometry to measure the percentages of naive CD45RAhigh/CD27high T cells. About this clonotype: Its specific antigen is unknown. No quality values exist for individual bases; no much larger clone is one base distant.

The rearrangement combines TRBV2 with TRBJ1-5; 7 junctional bases match TRBD1. The receptor's source is a woman aged 25-40 years in good health. The material sequenced was blood. DNA sequence: TGTGCCAGCAGGACAGGGTTGGATCAGCCCCAGCATTTT. This encodes CASRTGLDQPQHF.